Each of the 18 T cell receptor beta chains below was sequenced from the same sample in a study of blood T cell repertoires in COVID-19. Method: immunoSEQ multiplex PCR; TCRdb's copy keeps in-frame clones and lacks some. The sample contains roughly 200,000 clones, 89% of which appear only once. Sequenced: peripheral blood. Receptors were obtained from a middle-aged man with acute or convalescent COVID-19.

V usage is TRBV6-1 and J usage is TRBJ1-6, with TRBD1 matching 8 bases. Unmatched junction bases numbered 5, after V lost 2 bases and J lost 8 bases. The length of the CDR3 is 15 residues. Germline-derived CDR1 and CDR2 are MNHNS and SASEGT. The CDR3 nucleotides are TGTGCCAGCAGTGAAATCAGGGGGCTGGATTCACCCCTCCACTTT. Protein sequence: CASSEIRGLDSPLHF.

The J gene is TRBJ2-7, the V gene TRBV4-3; TRBD2 matches at 7 bases. The CDR3 has 16 amino acids. In germline, CDR1 is LGHNA, CDR2 YSLEER. The ends lost 1 base at V and 0 bases at J; junction bases unmatched: 6. In nucleotides, the CDR3 is TGCGCCAGCAGCCAAGTGCATGGGGGGGGCTCCTACGAGCAGTACTTC. Translated, it gives CASSQVHGGGSYEQYF.

The gene calls are TRBV5-1 and TRBJ2-2, with D possibly being TRBD1 (5 bases). The CDR3 runs to 16 residues. Trimming cost V 4 bases and J 0 bases, with 13 bases left between them. CDR1 is SGHRS and CDR2 is YFSETQ in the germline V gene. This CDR3 reads CASSQRQRPNTGELFF. CDR3 coding DNA: TGCGCCAGCAGCCAAAGACAGCGTCCGAACACCGGGGAGCTGTTTTTT. Drawing the rest from reference TRBV5-1 and TRBJ2-2, the complete variable domain is KAGVTQTPRYLIKTRGQQVTLSCSPISGHRSVSWYQQTPGQGLQFLFEYFSETQRNKGNFPGRFSGRQFSNSRSEMNVSTLELGDSALYLCASSQRQRPNTGELFFGEGSRLTVL.

This clone was observed a handful of times. This chain uses TRBV2 with TRBJ2-7; 10 bases match TRBD2. CDR3 length: 15 amino acids. Germline V gene sequence: CDR1 SNHLY, CDR2 FYNNEI. V dropped 4 bases and J dropped 6; count of bases not matched to a gene: 9. Here the CDR3 reads CASSVERGGQSEQYF. DNA of the CDR3: TGTGCCAGCAGTGTGGAGCGGGGGGGCCAATCCGAGCAGTACTTC.

The chain recombines TRBV24-1 with TRBJ2-2; 15 nucleotides agree with TRBD2. The J segment lost 4 bases and the V segment lost 5 bases, leaving 7 bases of the junction unmatched. The germline V gene has CDR1 KGHDR and CDR2 SFDVKD. The CDR3 is made up of 18 amino acids. The CDR3 loop reads CATSARGTSGGITGELFF. The DNA for the CDR3 is TGTGCCACCAGTGCCCGGGGGACTAGCGGGGGGATCACCGGGGAGCTGTTTTTT.

The chain is built from TRBV7-9 and TRBJ2-3, with 10 bases aligning to TRBD2. There are 15 residues in the CDR3. Germline loops: CDR1 SEHNR, CDR2 FQNEAQ (reference sequence). The trim removed 4 bases at V and 6 bases at J, leaving 7 bases unmatched. The CDR3 DNA reads TGTGCCAGCAGCTACGCTAGCGGGGGTGGGGATACGCAGTATTTT. Its protein product is CASSYASGGGDTQYF.

The V call is TRBV5-6, the J call TRBJ1-2, with 10 nucleotides matching TRBD1. The V and J ends lost 4 bases and 7 bases, in that order; junction bases with no gene match: 4. The germline gives CDR1 SGHDT, CDR2 YYEEEE. This CDR3 spans 13 amino acids. The CDR3 loop reads CASSPGTGVGYTF. CDR3 bases: TGTGCCAGCAGCCCCGGGACAGGGGTTGGCTACACCTTC.

The count of this clone is one. The chain uses TRBV5-1 and TRBJ2-1; 15 bases align to TRBD2. From germline, CDR1 is SGHRS and CDR2 YFSETQ. The CDR3 length is 19 residues. V lost 3 bases, J lost 0 bases, and 7 bases stayed unmatched. CDR3 sequence reads: CASSSLGTSGGSSYNEQFF. The CDR3 DNA sequence: TGCGCCAGCAGCTCCCTCGGGACTAGCGGGGGGAGCTCCTACAATGAGCAGTTCTTC. Combining the CDR3 with reference TRBV5-1 and TRBJ2-1 gives the whole variable domain KAGVTQTPRYLIKTRGQQVTLSCSPISGHRSVSWYQQTPGQGLQFLFEYFSETQRNKGNFPGRFSGRQFSNSRSEMNVSTLELGDSALYLCASSSLGTSGGSSYNEQFFGPGTRLTVL.

J is TRBJ1-5 and V is TRBV28; D not certain. The ends were cut back, 3 bases at V and 9 bases at J, with 3 bases in the middle. CDR1 MDHEN and CDR2 SYDVKM come from the germline V gene. The CDR3 sequence is 10 residues long. CDR3: CASSLRPQHF. The CDR3 coding sequence is TGTGCCAGCAGTTTGAGGCCCCAGCATTTT.

On this clone: Other DNA sequences of this sample code for an identical CDR3. This chain links TRBV29-1 with TRBJ1-1, with TRBD1 matching 7 bases. The length of the CDR3 is 13 residues. Trimming removed 7 bases from V and 3 bases from J; junction bases left unmatched: 8. In germline, CDR1 is SQVTM, CDR2 ANQGSEA. CDR3: CSALTGADTEAFF. The CDR3 nucleotides are TGCAGCGCTCTTACAGGGGCGGACACTGAAGCTTTCTTT.

This clone occurred once. The J gene is TRBJ2-7, the V gene TRBV28; 7 nucleotides agree with TRBD2. Germline CDR1 reads MDHEN; CDR2 reads SYDVKM. With V trimmed by 8 bases and J by 6 bases, 7 bases remained unmatched. The CDR3 contains 12 residues. The CDR3 loop reads CASFAWGGEQYF. In DNA, the CDR3 is TGTGCCAGCTTCGCTTGGGGGGGCGAGCAGTACTTC.

V usage is TRBV5-4 and J usage is TRBJ1-1, with 12 bases identical to TRBD1. This CDR3 contains 17 residues. V trimming: 0 bases; J trimming: 4 bases; junction bases outside the gene matches: 7. In germline, CDR1 is SGHNT, CDR2 YYREEE (reference sequence). The CDR3 DNA reads as TGTGCCAGCAGCTTGGGGGGACAGGGGGCGCCGGGCACTGAAGCTTTCTTT. Its protein is CASSLGGQGAPGTEAFF.

J is TRBJ2-5 and V is TRBV5-1, with 7 bases matching TRBD1. The V gene end was trimmed by 4 bases and the J gene end by 2 bases; junction bases not matched to a gene: 2. This CDR3 spans 13 amino acids. Germline CDR1 SGHRS, CDR2 YFSETQ. CDR3 residues: CASSPGQQETQYF. CDR3 nucleotide sequence: TGCGCCAGCAGCCCGGGACAGCAAGAGACCCAGTACTTC.

The chain has TRBV27 and TRBJ2-7; 7 nucleotides agree with TRBD1. Looked up from germline, CDR1 is MNHEY and CDR2 is SMNVEV (reference sequence). The CDR3 has 13 residues. V was pared by 3 bases and J by 3 bases, with 2 bases of the junction left unmatched. The CDR3 DNA reads TGTGCCAGCAGTTTTGGGACAGACTACGAGCAGTACTTC. It specifies CASSFGTDYEQYF.

The chain uses TRBV5-4 and TRBJ2-2; 7 nucleotides agree with TRBD2. The germline V gene encodes CDR1 SGHNT and CDR2 YYREEE (reference sequence). The J segment lost 3 bases and the V segment lost 0 bases, leaving 2 bases of the junction unmatched. CDR3 length: 15 residues. CDR3 sequence: CASSLAGGYTGELFF. For the CDR3, the DNA is TGTGCCAGCAGCTTGGCCGGGGGGTACACCGGGGAGCTGTTTTTT.

V usage is TRBV3-1 (or the pseudogene TRBV3-2) and J usage is TRBJ2-5; D might be TRBD1 (5 bases). V was cut by 1 base and J by 4 bases, with 10 bases left in between. Germline CDR1 is LGHDT and CDR2 is YNNKEL (reference sequence). CDR3 size: 14 residues. CDR3 protein: CASSQVSQAETQYF. DNA for the CDR3: TGTGCCAGCAGCCAAGTCTCACAGGCAGAGACCCAGTACTTC.

The chain links TRBV12-3 or TRBV12-4 to TRBJ1-2; D remains unclear. The CDR3 extends over 13 amino acids. Between the trimmed V and J ends, which lost 6 bases and 4 bases, there was a span of 12 bases. The CDR3 DNA sequence: TGTGCCAGCAGCCCCGGGAACCTCTATGGCTACACCTTC. Its protein product is CASSPGNLYGYTF.

This chain uses TRBV24-1 with TRBJ2-5, with 11 bases aligning to TRBD1. The germline V gene encodes CDR1 KGHDR and CDR2 SFDVKD. Trimming cost V 1 base and J 5 bases; bases outside gene matches: 2. The CDR3 loop spans 15 amino acids. CDR3 DNA: TGTGCCACCAGTGATTTTGGACAGGGGGCCGAGACCCAGTACTTC. This translates into CATSDFGQGAETQYF.